Below are 5 T cell receptor beta chains sequenced from a single sample in a study of T cells in women clearing cervical HPV infection. Method: immunoSEQ multiplex PCR; TCRdb's copy keeps in-frame clones and lacks some. This sample carries approximately 52,000 clones, with around 1.6% going to the ten biggest clones. What was sequenced was blood buffy coat. Receptors were obtained from a woman aged 18 to 75 with a cervical HPV16 infection that either progressed to CIN3+ or cleared (not recorded which).

A remark on this clone: The read stops 3 residues short of the end of the CDR3; the missing end is completed from the germline J gene. This chain joins TRBV19 and TRBJ1-4; TRBD1 aligns across 8 bases. CDR1 is LNHDA and CDR2 is SQIVND in the germline V gene (reference sequence). This CDR3 is 17 amino acids long. The V and J ends lost 4 bases and 7 bases, in that order; junction bases with no gene match: 14. CDR3 loop: CASSTGTGGLLAEKLFF. CDR3 bases read: TGTGCCAGTAGTACGGGGACAGGTGGGCTCCTTGCTGAAAAA. The full variable domain, completed using reference TRBV19 and TRBJ1-4, is DGGITQSPKYLFRKEGQNVTLSCEQNLNHDAMYWYRQDPGQGLRLIYYSQIVNDFQKGDIAEGYSVSREKKESFPLTVTSAQKNPTAFYLCASSTGTGGLLAEKLFFGSGTQLSVL.

Notes on this clone: The read comes to an end 3 residues before the CDR3 does, leaving the germline J gene to fill in the end. This sequence joins TRBV28 and TRBJ1-2; 7 bases align to TRBD1. Germline trimming cut 10 bases from V and 2 bases from J; bases unmatched to any gene: 7. Germline V gene sequence: CDR1 MDHEN, CDR2 SYDVKM. The CDR3 covers 13 residues. CDR3 bases read: TGTGCCACCTCAGGGGGGATGAACTATGGC. Protein sequence: CATSGGMNYG. The full CDR3 protein is CATSGGMNYGYTF.

As regards this clone: The read terminates 3 residues before the CDR3 end, so the remaining end is supplied by the germline J gene. The chain couples TRBV6-2 or TRBV6-3 to TRBJ2-7, with 7 bases lining up with TRBD1. With 4 bases clipped from V and 4 bases from J, the junction kept 7 bases outside the gene matches. This CDR3 has 14 residues. In germline, CDR1 is MNHEY, CDR2 SVGEGT. The CDR3 DNA, read in part, is TGTGCCAGCAGTTTACGGACAGGAGCATACGAG. Amino acids: CASSLRTGAYE. The whole CDR3 is CASSLRTGAYEQYF.

A word on this clone: The read ends 3 residues shy of where the CDR3 ends; the end is completed using the germline J gene. This chain connects TRBV18 to TRBJ2-5, with D possibly being TRBD2 (6 bases). The CDR3 length is 15 residues. Germline V gene sequence: CDR1 KGHSH, CDR2 LQKENI. The V gene lost 2 bases and the J gene lost 5 bases, with 15 bases spanning the gap. The sequenced part of the CDR3 DNA is TGTGCCAGCTCACCAGGAGGGGTCCGGTCGGAGACC. Protein: CASSPGGVRSET. The whole CDR3 is CASSPGGVRSETQYF.

The CDR3 reads CASSEQGSYQPQHF. Incomplete CDR3 DNA: TGTGCCAGCAGTGAACAGGGGTCGTATCAGCCC. This chain connects TRBV2 to TRBJ1-5, with a possible D match to TRBD1 (6 bases). Read coverage stops 3 residues before the CDR3 terminus; the germline J gene supplies the remainder. V lost 2 bases, J lost 5 bases, and 10 bases lay in between. This CDR3 is 14 amino acids long. Germline CDR1 reads SNHLY; CDR2 reads FYNNEI.